Listed below are T cell receptor beta chains from one sample, sequenced in a study of T cell responses to AZD1222 COVID-19 vaccine. Produced via immunoSEQ multiplex PCR; TCRdb's table is partial and in-frame only. The data show about 140,000 clones, with around 89% seen just once and about 3% held by the top ten. Sequencing was performed on peripheral blood, taken on day 0 of AZD1222 vaccination. The receptors were gathered from an adult in good health. CDR3s include the opening cysteine and the closing phenylalanine or tryptophan. The order of the fields is CDR3 DNA, CDR3 protein, D gene, clone size, J gene, V gene. The D gene is left open where the match is weak. Part of the rows lack a size; the others show once, few, many or a class for expanded clones.

DNA: TGTGCCAGCAGTTACGTCGGTACGGGGCACACCTTC; CDR3: CASSYVGTGHTF; D: NA; size: NA; J: TRBJ1-2; V: TRBV6-2/TRBV6-3
DNA: TGTGCCAGCAGACCCCAAGTGGCTGAAGCTTTCTTT; CDR3: CASRPQVAEAFF; D: NA; size: NA; J: TRBJ1-1; V: TRBV2
DNA: TGTGCCTGGGGCCCCCCCAGGGGGCGAGAGACCCAGTACTTC; CDR3: CAWGPPRGRETQYF; D: TRBD1; size: NA; J: TRBJ2-5; V: TRBV30
DNA: TGTGCCAGCAGTCCAGGCGAATGGGACAGGATATACACCTTC; CDR3: CASSPGEWDRIYTF; D: TRBD1; size: NA; J: TRBJ1-2; V: TRBV6-5
DNA: TGTGCCAGCACCCCAGGGAGGGCTGAGGCTGGAAACACCATATATTTT; CDR3: CASTPGRAEAGNTIYF; D: NA; size: NA; J: TRBJ1-3; V: TRBV7-9
DNA: TGTGCCAGCAGTTATTGGGAGGACTACCTGACAACTAATGAAAAACTGTTTTTT; CDR3: CASSYWEDYLTTNEKLFF; D: NA; size: few; J: TRBJ1-4; V: TRBV28
DNA: TGTGCCAGCAGTGACCTCACAGATACGCAGTATTTT; CDR3: CASSDLTDTQYF; D: NA; size: NA; J: TRBJ2-3; V: TRBV6-1
DNA: TGTGCCAGCATTAGTGGCGGGAGTGCAGATACGCAGTATTTT; CDR3: CASISGGSADTQYF; D: TRBD2; size: once; J: TRBJ2-3; V: TRBV6-5
DNA: TGTGCCAGCAGCCCCCGGGCTCACCAAGAGACCCAGTACTTC; CDR3: CASSPRAHQETQYF; D: NA; size: NA; J: TRBJ2-5; V: TRBV9
DNA: TGTGCCTGGAGACGGGGGGCTGATTCACCCCTCCACTTT; CDR3: CAWRRGADSPLHF; D: NA; size: NA; J: TRBJ1-6; V: TRBV30
DNA: TGTGCCTGGGTTCAGGGCCGTGAGGCTTTCTTT; CDR3: CAWVQGREAFF; D: NA; size: NA; J: TRBJ1-1; V: TRBV30
DNA: TGTGCCAGCTCACTCTCACAGGAAAATGGCTACACCTTC; CDR3: CASSLSQENGYTF; D: NA; size: NA; J: TRBJ1-2; V: TRBV18
DNA: TGTGCCAGCAGTCCACCAGGACAGGGGGGCACTGAAGCTTTCTTT; CDR3: CASSPPGQGGTEAFF; D: TRBD1; size: NA; J: TRBJ1-1; V: TRBV6-5
DNA: TGTGCCAGCAGTTCGACGGACAGGCGAGGTTACGAGCAGTACTTC; CDR3: CASSSTDRRGYEQYF; D: TRBD1; size: NA; J: TRBJ2-7; V: TRBV28
DNA: TGTGCCAGCAGCCTCCGACTAGCGGGGGGGCCTGGAGATACGCAGTATTTT; CDR3: CASSLRLAGGPGDTQYF; D: TRBD2; size: NA; J: TRBJ2-3; V: TRBV9
DNA: TGTGCCAGCAGCGGAGGTTTCGGGCAGAGTAACTATGGCTACACCTTC; CDR3: CASSGGFGQSNYGYTF; D: NA; size: NA; J: TRBJ1-2; V: TRBV2
DNA: TGTGCCAGCAGCTCCTTGACTAGCGGGAGAAGTGAGCAGTTCTTC; CDR3: CASSSLTSGRSEQFF; D: TRBD2; size: NA; J: TRBJ2-1; V: TRBV11-1
DNA: TGTGCCAGCAGCTCCAGCAGGGGGCTGGAGCCCCAGCATTTT; CDR3: CASSSSRGLEPQHF; D: TRBD1; size: NA; J: TRBJ1-5; V: TRBV4-2
DNA: TGTGCCAGCAGTCGGTGGACTAGCGGGGGGTCTGGGAATGAGCAGTTCTTC; CDR3: CASSRWTSGGSGNEQFF; D: TRBD2; size: once; J: TRBJ2-1; V: TRBV27
DNA: TGCGCCAGCAGCTTAGGGACAGGGGCAAACTATGGCTACACCTTC; CDR3: CASSLGTGANYGYTF; D: TRBD1; size: NA; J: TRBJ1-2; V: TRBV5-1
DNA: TGTGCCAGTAGTCTTACGACAGGGATTCCCACTGAAGCTTTCTTT; CDR3: CASSLTTGIPTEAFF; D: TRBD1; size: NA; J: TRBJ1-1; V: TRBV19
DNA: TGTGCCGTTAGGGACCGAGCGGCTGAAGCTTTCTTT; CDR3: CAVRDRAAEAFF; D: NA; size: NA; J: TRBJ1-1; V: TRBV28
DNA: TGTGCCAGCCGAGGACAGGAGGACACTGAAGCTTTCTTT; CDR3: CASRGQEDTEAFF; D: TRBD1; size: NA; J: TRBJ1-1; V: TRBV9
DNA: TGTGCCAGCAGTGAGGCAGGGGGCGCGGGCCCCCCCACAGATACGCAGTATTTT; CDR3: CASSEAGGAGPPTDTQYF; D: TRBD1; size: NA; J: TRBJ2-3; V: TRBV2
DNA: TGTGCCTGGAGAATTAGACAGGGGACCGGGGAGCTGTTTTTT; CDR3: CAWRIRQGTGELFF; D: TRBD1; size: NA; J: TRBJ2-2; V: TRBV30
DNA: TGCAGCGCCCAACAGGGGGCAAGGGGCGAGCAGTACTTC; CDR3: CSAQQGARGEQYF; D: TRBD1; size: NA; J: TRBJ2-7; V: TRBV29-1
DNA: TGTGCCAGCAGTGCCCGGGACGGAAGAGATTTTTTAGAAGCTTTCTTT; CDR3: CASSARDGRDFLEAFF; D: NA; size: NA; J: TRBJ1-1; V: TRBV6-1
DNA: TGTGCCAGCAGCCAGAGGAGACAGGGGAACAATGAGCAGTTCTTC; CDR3: CASSQRRQGNNEQFF; D: TRBD1; size: few; J: TRBJ2-1; V: TRBV11-2
DNA: TGTGCCTGGAGGCTGGGCCTTCAACGGGGGAACACTGAAGCTTTCTTT; CDR3: CAWRLGLQRGNTEAFF; D: NA; size: NA; J: TRBJ1-1; V: TRBV30
DNA: TGTGCCAGCAGCTTAGCGCGTTGGACAGGAATTCAAGATACGCAGTATTTT; CDR3: CASSLARWTGIQDTQYF; D: TRBD1; size: NA; J: TRBJ2-3; V: TRBV7-8
DNA: TGTGCCAGCAGCTTACGGACAGTAAGGGGTCATGAAAAACTGTTTTTT; CDR3: CASSLRTVRGHEKLFF; D: NA; size: NA; J: TRBJ1-4; V: TRBV13
DNA: TGCGCCAGCAGTCCAGCAGGGACTAGTCGGTCCTACAATGAGCAGTTCTTC; CDR3: CASSPAGTSRSYNEQFF; D: TRBD2; size: NA; J: TRBJ2-1; V: TRBV5-1
DNA: TGTGCCAGCAGCTCACTCTCACTAGCGGGAGATAACACCGGGGAGCTGTTTTTT; CDR3: CASSSLSLAGDNTGELFF; D: TRBD2; size: NA; J: TRBJ2-2; V: TRBV13
DNA: TGTGCCAGCAGTTCACCGGGACAGAGCTCCTACAATGAGCAGTTCTTC; CDR3: CASSSPGQSSYNEQFF; D: TRBD1; size: NA; J: TRBJ2-1; V: TRBV28
DNA: TGCGCCAGCAGCGGCTCCGGGACTAGCAGCACAGATACGCAGTATTTT; CDR3: CASSGSGTSSTDTQYF; D: TRBD2; size: NA; J: TRBJ2-3; V: TRBV5-1
DNA: TGTGCCAGCAAATTGAGGGGCCAAGAGACCCAGTACTTC; CDR3: CASKLRGQETQYF; D: NA; size: NA; J: TRBJ2-5; V: TRBV6-6
DNA: TGTGCCAGCAGCATAGATGGGGATCTCGTGGAGCAGTACTTC; CDR3: CASSIDGDLVEQYF; D: NA; size: once; J: TRBJ2-7; V: TRBV7-8
DNA: TGCAGTGCTAGTATCTCCAGGGGGCAGGCACCCCTCCACTTT; CDR3: CSASISRGQAPLHF; D: TRBD1; size: few; J: TRBJ1-6; V: TRBV20-1
DNA: TGTGCCAGCAGTTGGGGGGCGGACCGGAACACTGAAGCTTTCTTT; CDR3: CASSWGADRNTEAFF; D: NA; size: NA; J: TRBJ1-1; V: TRBV6-6
DNA: TGCGCCAGCAGTATGGGAACAGGGGCATACGAGCAGTACTTC; CDR3: CASSMGTGAYEQYF; D: TRBD1; size: NA; J: TRBJ2-7; V: TRBV5-1
DNA: TGTGCCAGCAGCTTAGCGCAACCAGGGTCTGGAAACACCATATATTTT; CDR3: CASSLAQPGSGNTIYF; D: NA; size: once; J: TRBJ1-3; V: TRBV7-9
DNA: TGTGCCACCAGCGAAGGGACTAGCGGGCCCTACAATGAGCAGTTCTTC; CDR3: CATSEGTSGPYNEQFF; D: TRBD2; size: NA; J: TRBJ2-1; V: TRBV15
DNA: TGTGCCATCAGTGACTCGGGGTCCTACAATGAGCAGTTCTTC; CDR3: CAISDSGSYNEQFF; D: NA; size: NA; J: TRBJ2-1; V: TRBV10-3
DNA: TGTGCCACCAGCAGAGTCCAAGGATACTTC; CDR3: CATSRVQGYF; D: NA; size: NA; J: TRBJ2-7; V: TRBV15
DNA: TGTGCCAGCACACCGGGGTTTGGTGAAAAACTGTTTTTT; CDR3: CASTPGFGEKLFF; D: NA; size: NA; J: TRBJ1-4; V: TRBV27
DNA: TGTGCCAGCAGTCCGGACAGGGGGGAGACCCAGTACTTC; CDR3: CASSPDRGETQYF; D: TRBD1; size: once; J: TRBJ2-5; V: TRBV11-3
DNA: TGCAGCGCCCACCCCCGGGACGGCTATGAAGCTTTCTTT; CDR3: CSAHPRDGYEAFF; D: NA; size: NA; J: TRBJ1-1; V: TRBV29-1